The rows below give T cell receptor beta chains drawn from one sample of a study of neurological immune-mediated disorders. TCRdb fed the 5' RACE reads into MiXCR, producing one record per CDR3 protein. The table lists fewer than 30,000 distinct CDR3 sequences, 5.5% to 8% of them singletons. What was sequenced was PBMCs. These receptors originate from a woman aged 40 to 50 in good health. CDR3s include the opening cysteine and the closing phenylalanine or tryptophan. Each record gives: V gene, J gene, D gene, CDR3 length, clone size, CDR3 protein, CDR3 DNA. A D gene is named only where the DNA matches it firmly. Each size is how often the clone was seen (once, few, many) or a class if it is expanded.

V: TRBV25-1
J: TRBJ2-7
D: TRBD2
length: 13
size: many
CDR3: CASSEVAGVPQYF
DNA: TGTGCCAGCAGTGAGGTAGCGGGAGTCCCTCAGTACTTC

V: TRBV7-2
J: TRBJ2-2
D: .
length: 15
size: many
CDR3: CASSTTGTLSGELFF
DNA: TGTGCCAGCAGCACCACCGGGACCCTTAGTGGGGAGCTGTTTTTT

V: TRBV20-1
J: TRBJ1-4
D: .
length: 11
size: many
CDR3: CSARDLRTLFF
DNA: TGCAGTGCTAGAGATCTCAGGACTTTGTTTTTT

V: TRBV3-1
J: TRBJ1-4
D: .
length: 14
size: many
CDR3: CASSHRGQNEKLFF
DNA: TGTGCCAGCAGCCACAGGGGCCAGAATGAAAAACTGTTTTTT

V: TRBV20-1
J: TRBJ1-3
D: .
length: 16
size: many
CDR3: CSARDVGGLDGNTIYF
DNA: TGCAGTGCTAGAGATGTGGGGGGTTTGGATGGAAACACCATATATTTT

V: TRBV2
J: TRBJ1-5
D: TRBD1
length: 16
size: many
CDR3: CASSEGGKTGTQPQHF
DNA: TGTGCCAGCAGTGAAGGGGGGAAGACAGGGACTCAGCCCCAGCATTTT

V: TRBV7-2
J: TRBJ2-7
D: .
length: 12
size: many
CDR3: CASSFTSYEQYF
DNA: TGTGCCAGCAGCTTTACCTCCTACGAGCAGTACTTC

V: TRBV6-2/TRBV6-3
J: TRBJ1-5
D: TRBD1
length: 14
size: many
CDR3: CASKRQGRGQPQHF
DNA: TGTGCCAGCAAACGACAGGGCCGCGGTCAGCCCCAGCATTTT

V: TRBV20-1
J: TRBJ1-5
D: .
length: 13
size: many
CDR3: CSARDWNNQPQHF
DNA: TGCAGTGCTAGGGACTGGAATAATCAGCCCCAGCATTTT

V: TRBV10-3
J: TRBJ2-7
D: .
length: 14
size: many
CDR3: CAISRGQGSYEQYF
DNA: TGTGCCATATCACGGGGGCAGGGGTCGTACGAGCAGTACTTC

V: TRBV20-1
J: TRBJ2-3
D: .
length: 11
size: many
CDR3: CSARVSDTQYF
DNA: TGCAGTGCTAGAGTCTCAGATACGCAGTATTTT

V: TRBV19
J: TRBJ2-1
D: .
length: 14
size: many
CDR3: CASSLVASYNEQFF
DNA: TGTGCCAGTAGTCTGGTAGCTTCCTACAATGAGCAGTTCTTC

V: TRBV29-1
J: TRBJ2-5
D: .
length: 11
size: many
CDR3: CSVEPAGTQYF
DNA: TGCAGCGTTGAACCAGCGGGGACCCAGTACTTC

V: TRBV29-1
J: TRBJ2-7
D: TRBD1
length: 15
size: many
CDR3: CSVEEEERQGYEQYF
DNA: TGCAGCGTTGAAGAGGAAGAGCGACAGGGGTACGAGCAGTACTTC

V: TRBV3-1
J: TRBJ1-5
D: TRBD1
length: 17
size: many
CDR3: CASSPRTGMGSNQPQHF
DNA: TGTGCCAGCAGCCCGCGGACAGGGATGGGAAGCAATCAGCCCCAGCATTTT

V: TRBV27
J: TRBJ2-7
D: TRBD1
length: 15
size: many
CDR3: CASSLRQGAFYEQYF
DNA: TGTGCCAGCAGTTTAAGGCAGGGGGCCTTCTACGAGCAGTACTTC

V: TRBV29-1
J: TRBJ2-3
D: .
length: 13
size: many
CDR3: CSVAQGTADTQYF
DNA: TGCAGCGTTGCCCAGGGAACGGCAGATACGCAGTATTTT

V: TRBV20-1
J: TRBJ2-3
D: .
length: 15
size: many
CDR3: CSAINSGVGTDTQYF
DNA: TGCAGTGCTATCAATAGCGGAGTAGGCACAGATACGCAGTATTTT

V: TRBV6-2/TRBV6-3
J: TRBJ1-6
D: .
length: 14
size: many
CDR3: CASRPDGTNSPLHF
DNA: TGTGCCAGCAGACCGGACGGAACCAATTCACCCCTCCACTTT

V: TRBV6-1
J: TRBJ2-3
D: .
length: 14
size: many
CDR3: CASSGAEGPDTQYF
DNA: TGTGCCAGCAGTGGTGCGGAGGGTCCAGATACGCAGTATTTT

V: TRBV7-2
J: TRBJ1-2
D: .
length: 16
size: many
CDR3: CASSRSSGPKLGGYTF
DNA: TGTGCCAGCAGCCGAAGTAGTGGCCCTAAATTGGGTGGCTACACCTTC

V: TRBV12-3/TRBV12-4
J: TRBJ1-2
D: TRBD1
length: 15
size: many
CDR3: CASSLPRQGARGYTF
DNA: TGTGCCAGCAGTTTACCCCGACAGGGGGCGAGAGGCTACACCTTC

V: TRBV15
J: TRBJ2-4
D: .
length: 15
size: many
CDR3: CATSRDQGYENIQYF
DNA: TGTGCCACCAGCAGAGATCAGGGATACGAAAACATTCAGTACTTC

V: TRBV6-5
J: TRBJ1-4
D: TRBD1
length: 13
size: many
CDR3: CASRDRGREKLFF
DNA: TGTGCCAGCAGGGACAGGGGTCGGGAAAAACTGTTTTTT

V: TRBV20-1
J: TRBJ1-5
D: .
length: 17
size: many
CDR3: CSARLAGDDHSNQPQHF
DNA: TGCAGTGCTAGACTGGCAGGGGACGATCATAGCAATCAGCCCCAGCATTTT

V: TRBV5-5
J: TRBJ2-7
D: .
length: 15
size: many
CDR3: CASSSLGRLSYEQYF
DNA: TGTGCCAGCAGCTCCCTCGGGCGGCTATCCTACGAGCAGTACTTC